A single TCR beta chain is shown here with its context. The sample comes from a study of blood T cell repertoires in COVID-19. Study context: Spain, Italy and the United States supplied samples that represented acute and convalescent COVID-19. The cDNA or gDNA used as material had been derived from T cells, B-cell-depleted T cells, or PBMCs.

Authors' data handling: Scientists estimated how many nucleated cells there were by amplifying reference gene primers. Assay: immunoSEQ multiplex PCR; the TCRdb copy retains only in-frame clones and omits some. That table supplies the V and J calls and clone size; D and trimming were determined from the DNA. The top ten hold 2.5% to 3% of the sample, which has about 360,000 clones, around 88% seen once. This CDR3 is 13 amino acids long. V dropped 2 bases and J dropped 6; count of bases not matched to a gene: 4. CDR1 is MDHEN, CDR2 SYDVKM, per germline. The receptor's source is a man between 25 and 39 years old with active or convalescent COVID-19. The sequencing input was peripheral blood. The chain employs TRBV28 and TRBJ2-7; TRBD2 matches at 7 bases. The CDR3 DNA sequence: TGTGCCAGCAGTTTACCGGGGAGGGGCGAGCAGTACTTC. Residues: CASSLPGRGEQYF.